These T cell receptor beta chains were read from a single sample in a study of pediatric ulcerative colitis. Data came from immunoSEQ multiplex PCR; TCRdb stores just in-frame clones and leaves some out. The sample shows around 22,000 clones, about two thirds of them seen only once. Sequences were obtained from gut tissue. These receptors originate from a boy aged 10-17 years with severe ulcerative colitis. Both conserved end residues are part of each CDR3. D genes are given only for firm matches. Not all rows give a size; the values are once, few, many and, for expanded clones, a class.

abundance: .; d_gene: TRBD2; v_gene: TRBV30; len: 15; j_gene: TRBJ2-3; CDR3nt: TGTGCCTGGCAGCTAGCGGGGGGCCGCACAGATACGCAGTATTTT; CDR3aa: CAWQLAGGRTDTQYF
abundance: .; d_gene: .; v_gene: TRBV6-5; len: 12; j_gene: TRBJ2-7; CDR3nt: TGTGCCAGCAGGTTCAACTTCCTCGAGCAGTACTTC; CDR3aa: CASRFNFLEQYF
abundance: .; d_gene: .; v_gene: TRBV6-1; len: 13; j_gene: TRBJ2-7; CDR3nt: TGTGCCAGCAGGGGACTCCCGTCCTACGAGCAGTACTTC; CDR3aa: CASRGLPSYEQYF
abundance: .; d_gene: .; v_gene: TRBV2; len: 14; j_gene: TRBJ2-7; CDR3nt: TGTGCCAGCAGCGGGCTGGGGGGTAACAACGAGCAGTACTTC; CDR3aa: CASSGLGGNNEQYF
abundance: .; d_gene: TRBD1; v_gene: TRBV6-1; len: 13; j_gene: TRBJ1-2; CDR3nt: TGTGCCAGCAGTGTAGGGACAGGGGGACGCTACACCTTC; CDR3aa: CASSVGTGGRYTF
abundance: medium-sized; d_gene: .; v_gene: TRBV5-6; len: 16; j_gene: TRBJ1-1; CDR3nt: TGTGCCAGCAGCCCAAAGGGGCGTTACATGAACACTGAAGCTTTCTTT; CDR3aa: CASSPKGRYMNTEAFF
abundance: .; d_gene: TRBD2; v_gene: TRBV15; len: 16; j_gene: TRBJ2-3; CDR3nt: TGTGCCACCAGCAGAACAAGCGGGGGGGCAACAGATACGCAGTATTTT; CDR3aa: CATSRTSGGATDTQYF
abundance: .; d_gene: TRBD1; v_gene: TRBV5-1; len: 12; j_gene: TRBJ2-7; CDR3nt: TGCGCCAGCTCGGGACAGGGCTACGAGCAGTACTTC; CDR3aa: CASSGQGYEQYF
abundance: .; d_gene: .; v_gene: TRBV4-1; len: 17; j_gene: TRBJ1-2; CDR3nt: TGCGCCAGCAGCCGTACCACAAGGGAAGCCTTATATTATGGCTACACCTTC; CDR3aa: CASSRTTREALYYGYTF
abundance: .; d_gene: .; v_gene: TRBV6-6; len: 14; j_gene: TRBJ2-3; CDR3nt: TGTGCCAGCAGTTACTCGAGGAGAGGAGATACGCAGTATTTT; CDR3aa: CASSYSRRGDTQYF
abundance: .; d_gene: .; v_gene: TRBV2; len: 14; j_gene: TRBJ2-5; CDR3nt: TGTGCCAGCAGTCGGGGACTCATCCAAGAGACCCAGTACTTC; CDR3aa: CASSRGLIQETQYF
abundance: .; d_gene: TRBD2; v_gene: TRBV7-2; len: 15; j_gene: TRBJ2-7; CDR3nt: TGTGCCAGCAGCTTAGGACTAGCGGGGGACTACGAGCAGTACTTC; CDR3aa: CASSLGLAGDYEQYF
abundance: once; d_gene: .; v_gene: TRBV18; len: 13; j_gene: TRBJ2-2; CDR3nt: TGTGCCAGCTCACAGGGGCCGTTCCGGGAGCTGTTTTTT; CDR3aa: CASSQGPFRELFF
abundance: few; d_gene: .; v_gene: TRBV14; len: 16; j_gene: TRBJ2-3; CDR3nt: TGTGCCAGCAGCCCCCAGGGGGTCGGGGGGGCAGATACGCAGTATTTT; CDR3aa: CASSPQGVGGADTQYF
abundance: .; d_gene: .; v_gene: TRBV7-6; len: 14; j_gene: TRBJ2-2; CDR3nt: TGTGCCAGCAGAGTTGATGCGGGCACCGGGGAGCTGTTTTTT; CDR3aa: CASRVDAGTGELFF
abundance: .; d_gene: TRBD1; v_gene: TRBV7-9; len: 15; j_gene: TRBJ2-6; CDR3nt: TGTGCCAGCAGCAGGGACAGCTCTGGGGCCAACGTCCTGACTTTC; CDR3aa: CASSRDSSGANVLTF
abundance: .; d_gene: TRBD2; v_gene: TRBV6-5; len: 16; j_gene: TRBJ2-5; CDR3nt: TGTGCCAGCAGTTTCGGACTAGCGGGGGGATTGGAGACCCAGTACTTC; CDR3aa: CASSFGLAGGLETQYF
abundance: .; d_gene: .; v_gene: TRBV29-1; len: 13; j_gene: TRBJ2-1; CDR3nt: TGCAGCGTTGAGAGCGACTCGTCTGATGAGCAGTTCTTC; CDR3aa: CSVESDSSDEQFF
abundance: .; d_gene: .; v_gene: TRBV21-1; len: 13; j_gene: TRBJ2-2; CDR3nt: TGTGCCAGCAGCAAAGGACAGTCCGGGGAGCTGTTTTTT; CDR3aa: CASSKGQSGELFF
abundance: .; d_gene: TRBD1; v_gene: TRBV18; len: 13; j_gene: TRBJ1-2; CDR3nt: TGTGCCAGCTCACCTCGGGACAGGGTGGCTTACACCTTC; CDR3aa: CASSPRDRVAYTF
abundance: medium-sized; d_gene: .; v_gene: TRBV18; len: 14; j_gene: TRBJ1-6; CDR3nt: TGTGCCAGCTCACCTGATTGGGAGGTTTCACCCCTCCACTTT; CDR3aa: CASSPDWEVSPLHF
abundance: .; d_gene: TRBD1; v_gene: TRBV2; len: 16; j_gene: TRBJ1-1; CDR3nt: TGTGCCAGCAGTGACGGACAGGAGTTGTTGAACACTGAAGCTTTCTTT; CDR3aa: CASSDGQELLNTEAFF
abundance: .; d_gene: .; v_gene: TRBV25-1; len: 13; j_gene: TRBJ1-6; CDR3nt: TGTGCCAGCAGCGTGGTGGGTAATTCACCCCTCCACTTT; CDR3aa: CASSVVGNSPLHF
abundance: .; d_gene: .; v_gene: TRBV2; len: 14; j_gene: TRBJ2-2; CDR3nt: TGTGCCAGCAATTGGGGCCCAACTACCGGGGAGCTGTTTTTT; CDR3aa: CASNWGPTTGELFF
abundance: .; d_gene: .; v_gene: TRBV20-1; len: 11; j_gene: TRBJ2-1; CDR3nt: TGCAGTGCTAGATGGGGCGGTGAGCAGTTCTTC; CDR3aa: CSARWGGEQFF
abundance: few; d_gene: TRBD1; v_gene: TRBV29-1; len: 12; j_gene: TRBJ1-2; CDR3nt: TGCAGCGTAGGACAGGGGCAGTATGGCTACACCTTC; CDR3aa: CSVGQGQYGYTF
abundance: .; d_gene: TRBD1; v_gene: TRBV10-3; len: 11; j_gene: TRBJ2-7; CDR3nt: TGTGCCTTCCAGGGGGTCTACGAGCAGTACTTC; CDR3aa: CAFQGVYEQYF
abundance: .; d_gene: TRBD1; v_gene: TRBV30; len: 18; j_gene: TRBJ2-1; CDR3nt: TGTGCCTGGAGTGTAATCCTGATTGGGACAGGGCTTTCGGATGAGCAGTTCTTC; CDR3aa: CAWSVILIGTGLSDEQFF
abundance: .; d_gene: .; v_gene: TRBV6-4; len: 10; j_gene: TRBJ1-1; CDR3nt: TGTGCCAGCCGGGGCGCTGAAGCTTTCTTT; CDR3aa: CASRGAEAFF
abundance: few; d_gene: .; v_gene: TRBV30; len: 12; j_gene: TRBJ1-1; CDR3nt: TGTGCCTGGGAGATGGGAGGTCGCGAAGCTTTCTTT; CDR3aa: CAWEMGGREAFF
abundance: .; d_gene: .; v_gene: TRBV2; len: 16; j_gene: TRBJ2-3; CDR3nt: TGTGCCAGCAGTGAAACGGCTAGCGATGGCACAGATACGCAGTATTTT; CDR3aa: CASSETASDGTDTQYF
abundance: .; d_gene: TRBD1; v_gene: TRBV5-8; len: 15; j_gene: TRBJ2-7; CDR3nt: TGTGCCAGCAGCCCAGGACAGGTGCACTCCTACGAGCAGTACTTC; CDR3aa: CASSPGQVHSYEQYF
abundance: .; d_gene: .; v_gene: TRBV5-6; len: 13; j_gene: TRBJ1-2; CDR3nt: TGTGCCAGCAGCTTTTGGGGGGACTATGGCTACACCTTC; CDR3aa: CASSFWGDYGYTF
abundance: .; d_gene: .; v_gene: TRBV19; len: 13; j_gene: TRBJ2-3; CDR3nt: TGTGCCAGTAGTACGACCGCCACAAATACGCAGTATTTT; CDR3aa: CASSTTATNTQYF
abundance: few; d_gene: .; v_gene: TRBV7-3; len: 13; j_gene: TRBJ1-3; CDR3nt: TGTGCCAGCAGCCCCTCGGGGGCAGACACCATATATTTT; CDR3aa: CASSPSGADTIYF
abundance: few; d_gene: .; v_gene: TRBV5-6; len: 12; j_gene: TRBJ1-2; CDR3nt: TGTGCCAGCAGCTTGGCGGGTTATGGCTACACCTTC; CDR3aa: CASSLAGYGYTF
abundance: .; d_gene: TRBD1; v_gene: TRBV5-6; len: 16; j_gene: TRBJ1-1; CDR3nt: TGTGCCAGCAGAACTTACGGGGACAGCTACAACACTGAAGCTTTCTTT; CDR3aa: CASRTYGDSYNTEAFF